The sequence of this T cell receptor (beta chain) was determined in a study of Graves' ophthalmopathy and Graves' hyperthyroidism. RNA transcripts yielded amplified TCR beta CDR3 regions. RT-PCR was first run with HTBI primers, then multiplex PCR in a second round. TCRdb used MiXCR to reprocess the multiplex PCR reads, holding one entry per CDR3 protein. The table records about 500,000 distinct CDR3 sequences, less than 40% of them present only once. CDR3 size: 15 residues. After removal of 2 bases from V and 1 base from J, the junction contained 4 bases not matched to a gene. Germline V gene lookup returns CDR1 WSHSY and CDR2 SAAADI. Regarding this clonotype: Its target is unknown.

Points from the study as a whole: Blood repertoires reportedly contained most expanded thyroid clonotypes above 0.001 frequency.

The rearrangement joins TRBV10-2 to TRBJ1-1, with TRBD1 matching 7 bases. The clonotype originates from an adult man with Graves' hyperthyroidism. Sequences were obtained from peripheral blood or thyroid tissue (not recorded which). In DNA form, the CDR3 reads TGCGCCAGCAGTGAGGCTTGGACAGGGAACACTGAAGCTTTCTTT. Encoded protein: CASSEAWTGNTEAFF.